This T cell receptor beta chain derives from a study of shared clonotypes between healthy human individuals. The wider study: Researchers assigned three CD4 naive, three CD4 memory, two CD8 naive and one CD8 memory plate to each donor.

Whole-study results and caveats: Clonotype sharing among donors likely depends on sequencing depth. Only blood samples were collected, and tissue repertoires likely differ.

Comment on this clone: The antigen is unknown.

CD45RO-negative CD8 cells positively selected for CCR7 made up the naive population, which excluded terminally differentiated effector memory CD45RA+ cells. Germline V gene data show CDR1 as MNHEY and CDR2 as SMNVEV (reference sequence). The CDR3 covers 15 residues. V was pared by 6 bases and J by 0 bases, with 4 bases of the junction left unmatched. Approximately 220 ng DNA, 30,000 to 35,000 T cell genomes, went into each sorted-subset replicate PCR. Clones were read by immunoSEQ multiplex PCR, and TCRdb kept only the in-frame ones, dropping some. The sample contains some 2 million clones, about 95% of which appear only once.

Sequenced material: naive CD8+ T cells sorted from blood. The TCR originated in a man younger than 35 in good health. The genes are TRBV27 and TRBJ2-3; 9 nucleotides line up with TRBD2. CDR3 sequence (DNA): TGTGCCAGCAGGCTAGCGGGGATTAGCACAGATACGCAGTATTTT. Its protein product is CASRLAGISTDTQYF.